In this sample, the clone carrying this TCR beta chain turned up many times. This sample was included in a study of T cells after yellow fever vaccination. General observations from the study: FACS-sorted repertoires might harbor abundant contaminating clonotypes from the bulk population. Clonotypes found in both CD4 and CD8 compartments made up a small share. For sorted memory subsets on day 0, almost all vaccine-responding clonotypes were undetectable.

Generation of TCR cDNA used 5'RACE template switching (which added a universal primer site and UMIs). TCRdb itself ran the 5' RACE reads through MiXCR, one entry per CDR3 protein. The sample has around 15,000 distinct CDR3 sequences, under 5% seen once. CDR1 is MNHEY and CDR2 is SMNVEV in the germline V gene (reference sequence). The CDR3 loop spans 15 amino acids. Trimming pared 5 bases from V and 1 base from J, leaving 13 bases between. The chain links TRBV27 to TRBJ2-3; D is undetermined. This clonotype was sampled from a man aged 25-40 years who received the YFV17D yellow fever vaccine. The sample consisted of PBMCs, either bulk or a sorted T-cell subset (CD4+, CD8+, memory, or dextramer-sorted; not recorded which), taken 15 days after the yellow fever booster vaccination. The CDR3 protein is CASSLTRLGTDTQYF. The DNA for the CDR3 is TGTGCCAGCAGTCTGACCCGGCTGGGCACAGATACGCAGTATTTT.